Each of the 6 T cell receptor beta chains below was sequenced from the same sample in a study of Ad26.COV2.S vaccination and SARS-CoV-2 variants. The treatment here: around 19 received Ad26.COV2.S at low or high dose, single or two shots; 5 received placebo; per-sample allocation not given. Vaccine and placebo recipients were sampled on day 63 after the first injection. The protocol was immunoSEQ multiplex PCR, while the TCRdb copy is restricted to in-frame clones and leaves out a portion. The sample has some 290,000 clones, roughly 84% seen once; the top ten hold more than 1.5%. The input for sequencing was peripheral blood, taken in a trial of Ad26.COV2.S vaccine versus placebo. Receptors were obtained from a person aged 18-60 years who received the Ad26.COV2.S COVID-19 vaccine or a placebo.

The V and J genes are TRBV5-4 and TRBJ2-7; D gene uncertain. V shed 4 bases and J shed 3 bases, with 11 bases lying between them. Germline V CDR1 and CDR2: SGHNT, YYREEE (reference sequence). This CDR3 contains 13 residues. The CDR3 reads CASSRKTDYEQYF. The CDR3 DNA follows: TGTGCCAGCAGCCGTAAGACCGACTACGAGCAGTACTTC.

The chain is built from TRBV6-2 or TRBV6-3 and TRBJ2-1; a weak D match, TRBD2 (5 bases). Germline V gives CDR1 MNHEY, CDR2 SVGEGT. The length of the CDR3 is 16 residues. The V gene lost 3 bases and the J gene lost 9 bases, with 21 bases spanning the gap. The CDR3 nucleotides read TGTGCCAGCAGTTATTCCCACTCGAGGGTTTTGGGTGAGCAGTTCTTC. The encoded protein is CASSYSHSRVLGEQFF.

This rearrangement joins TRBV5-4 to TRBJ1-1, with D perhaps matching TRBD1 (6 bases). The V gene's germline CDR1 is SGHNT and CDR2 YYREEE (reference sequence). V lost 1 base and J 4 bases, leaving 11 bases between the germline ends. CDR3 length: 14 residues. CDR3 in amino acids: CASSLTGRVTEAFF. The DNA for the CDR3 is TGTGCCAGCAGCTTGACAGGGAGGGTCACTGAAGCTTTCTTT.

This chain joins TRBV15 and TRBJ2-7, with D tentatively TRBD1 (6 bases). The ends were cut back, 5 bases at V and 10 bases at J, with 18 bases in the middle. Germline V gene data show CDR1 as LNHNV and CDR2 as YYDKDF (reference sequence). The CDR3 runs to 13 residues. In DNA, the CDR3 is TGTGCCACCAGCTTGAACGGGCAGGGGTTACAGTACTTC. This codes for CATSLNGQGLQYF.

The chain joins TRBV4-3 to TRBJ2-1, with D tentatively TRBD2 (5 bases). The V and J ends lost 8 bases and 0 bases respectively, with 8 bases between them. CDR1 is LGHNA and CDR2 is YSLEER in the germline V gene. This CDR3 has 13 amino acids. CDR3: CASSRGSYNEQFF. In DNA, the CDR3 is TGCGCCAGCTCTCGGGGCTCCTACAATGAGCAGTTCTTC.

This rearrangement joins TRBV11-2 to TRBJ2-2; weak D call: TRBD1 (5 bases). Germline V gene data show CDR1 as SGHAT and CDR2 as FQNNGV. The CDR3 runs to 15 residues. V shed 5 bases and J shed 7 bases, with 17 bases lying between them. DNA of the CDR3: TGTGCCAGCAGCCGATATCAGGGCTTCGGCGGGGAGCTGTTTTTT. Residues: CASSRYQGFGGELFF.